This T cell receptor (beta chain) is drawn from a study of T cell responses to AZD1222 COVID-19 vaccine. Regarding the study as a whole: Only a handful of AZD1222 recipients tested seropositive at baseline.

The V gene end was trimmed by 5 bases and the J gene end by 4 bases; junction bases not matched to a gene: 3. This CDR3 is built from 14 residues. Per the germline V gene, CDR1 is MDHEN and CDR2 is SYDVKM. Measured with immunoSEQ multiplex PCR; TCRdb has only the in-frame clones, and not every one. The table has approximately 140,000 clones, roughly 89% seen once. For this clone: What it binds is not known.

The rearrangement joins TRBV28 to TRBJ1-1, with 11 bases fitting TRBD1. The clonotype originates from an adult who received the MenACWY meningococcal vaccine as a control. The sequencing here drew on peripheral blood, taken 28 days after the second dose of the MenACWY control vaccine. The CDR3 reads CASSAGQGGTEAFF. DNA for the CDR3: TGTGCCAGCAGTGCGGGACAGGGGGGCACTGAAGCTTTCTTT.